Each of the 22 T cell receptor beta chains below was sequenced from the same sample in a study of blood T cell repertoires in COVID-19. TCRdb keeps only in-frame clones here, not all; method: immunoSEQ multiplex PCR. The data show roughly 300,000 clones, more than 75% seen once. Sequenced sample: peripheral blood. The receptors come from a woman in her forties who had recovered from COVID-19.

The V gene is TRBV5-4, the J gene TRBJ2-2, with 10 bases matching TRBD2. This CDR3 is built from 16 residues. The trim removed 4 bases at V and 2 bases at J, leaving 5 bases unmatched. CDR1 is SGHNT, CDR2 YYREEE, per germline (reference sequence). The CDR3 DNA reads TGTGCCAGCAGCCGTCTAGCGGGGGATAACACCGGGGAGCTGTTTTTT. Its translation: CASSRLAGDNTGELFF.

V gene TRBV9 combines with J gene TRBJ2-3; 11 bases are shared with TRBD2. The length of the CDR3 is 16 residues. J was trimmed by 4 bases and V by 4 bases; bases with no gene match: 8. Germline values: CDR1 SGDLS, CDR2 YYNGEE. CDR3: CASSLRIAGGADTQYF. The CDR3 coding sequence is TGTGCCAGCAGCCTACGAATAGCGGGGGGGGCAGATACGCAGTATTTT.

This chain joins TRBV9 and TRBJ2-3; no definite D call. The CDR3 spans 16 residues. CDR1 is SGDLS and CDR2 is YYNGEE in the germline V gene. V was trimmed by 4 bases and J by 0 bases, leaving 15 bases between them. CDR3 DNA sequence: TGTGCCAGCAGCCCAACACAGCATCTTAGCACAGATACGCAGTATTTT. It is translated as CASSPTQHLSTDTQYF.

The chain couples TRBV6-2 or TRBV6-3 to TRBJ2-7, with TRBD2 identical over 13 bases. V lost 2 bases, J lost 4 bases, and 8 bases stayed unmatched. CDR3 length equals 17 residues. Looked up from germline, CDR1 is MNHEY and CDR2 is SVGEGT. The CDR3 protein is CASSYPPGLAGPYEQYF. The DNA of the CDR3 is TGTGCCAGCAGTTACCCCCCGGGACTAGCGGGACCTTACGAGCAGTACTTC.

The CDR3 DNA follows: TGTGCCAGCAGCTTGACCGGGACTAGCGCCGAGACCCAGTACTTC. Translating gives CASSLTGTSAETQYF. The chain recombines TRBV11-2 with TRBJ2-5, with 10 bases lining up with TRBD2. The ends lost 3 bases at V and 5 bases at J; junction bases unmatched: 6. The germline CDR1 and CDR2 sequences are SGHAT and FQNNGV. The CDR3 is 15 residues long.

The chain combines TRBV5-3 with TRBJ2-2; 15 bases fit TRBD2. TRBV5-3 is noted as an ORF with a role that remains uncertain. There are 20 residues in the CDR3. The V gene end was trimmed by 0 bases and the J gene end by 0 bases; junction bases not matched to a gene: 6. The CDR3 coding sequence is TGTGCCAGAAGCTTGGCACCGGGACTAGCGGGGGGCGCGAACACCGGGGAGCTGTTTTTT. Its translation is CARSLAPGLAGGANTGELFF.

The rearrangement uses TRBV29-1 and TRBJ1-6; 8 nucleotides agree with TRBD1. There are 13 residues in the CDR3. The germline CDR1 and CDR2 sequences are SQVTM and ANQGSEA. V dropped 6 bases and J dropped 9; count of bases not matched to a gene: 7. CDR3 region: CSVRTGTGSPLHF. The CDR3 region has the DNA TGCAGCGTCCGGACAGGGACAGGTTCACCCCTCCACTTT. The full variable domain, its missing parts supplied by reference TRBV29-1 and TRBJ1-6, is SAVISQKPSRDICQRGTSLTIQCQVDSQVTMMFWYRQQPGQSLTLIATANQGSEATYESGFVIDKFPISRPNLTFSTLTVSNMSPEDSSIYLCSVRTGTGSPLHFGNGTRLTVT.

The chain is built from TRBV4-3 and TRBJ2-1; D gene unclear. V was pared by 0 bases and J by 4 bases, with 16 bases between. This CDR3 comprises 17 residues. Germline loops: CDR1 LGHNA, CDR2 YSLEER. As DNA, the CDR3 is TGCGCCAGCAGCCAAGATAGAAATCCTGCCCTTTACAATGAGCAGTTCTTC. Protein product: CASSQDRNPALYNEQFF.

V gene TRBV10-3 combines with J gene TRBJ1-2; 9 bases are shared with TRBD1. J was trimmed by 8 bases and V by 7 bases; bases with no gene match: 8. Germline lookup yields CDR1 ENHRY and CDR2 SYGVKD. CDR3 length equals 13 residues. As DNA, the CDR3 is TGTGCCATCACCGGGGACAGGGCGGGCGGCTACACCTTC. Its protein is CAITGDRAGGYTF.

The V and J genes are TRBV5-1 and TRBJ1-1; D call uncertain. V lost 0 bases and J 10 bases, leaving 13 bases between the germline ends. Germline V gene data show CDR1 as SGHRS and CDR2 as YFSETQ. The CDR3 is made up of 13 amino acids. CDR3 loop: CASSLEGGLGAFF. The CDR3, as DNA: TGCGCCAGCAGCTTGGAAGGAGGGTTGGGAGCTTTCTTT.

The chain joins TRBV7-9 to TRBJ1-4; TRBD1 might be the D (5 bases). The CDR3 extends over 15 amino acids. Trimming took off 1 base at V and 7 bases at J, with 13 bases between the two ends. CDR1 SEHNR and CDR2 FQNEAQ come from the germline V gene (reference sequence). The CDR3 bases are TGTGCCAGCAGCTTAGGGGACTTCGTCGGTGAAAAACTGTTTTTT. Residues: CASSLGDFVGEKLFF.

This clone was recorded many times. The chain recombines TRBV5-1 with TRBJ1-1, with TRBD1 matching over 8 bases. Germline CDR1 reads SGHRS; CDR2 reads YFSETQ. This CDR3 region has 16 residues. Trimming removed 3 bases from V and 5 bases from J; junction bases left unmatched: 12. The CDR3: CASSWQDRAFETEAFF. As DNA, the CDR3 is TGCGCCAGCAGCTGGCAGGACAGGGCTTTTGAAACTGAAGCTTTCTTT.

The gene calls are TRBV3-1 (or the pseudogene TRBV3-2) and TRBJ2-3; a weak D match, TRBD1 (5 bases). Germline CDR1 is LGHDT and CDR2 is YNNKEL (reference sequence). The CDR3 is 22 residues long. Trimming took off 3 bases at V and 1 base at J, with 32 bases between the two ends. The CDR3: CASSHLSTVLPLPALRTDTQYF. The CDR3 DNA reads as TGTGCCAGCAGCCATCTTTCGACAGTCCTGCCACTTCCCGCCCTGCGCACAGATACGCAGTATTTT.

The chain employs TRBV7-3 and TRBJ1-6; TRBD1 aligns across 9 bases. The CDR3 is 17 residues long. Germline V gives CDR1 SGHTA, CDR2 FQGTGA. The junction had 8 bases not matched to a gene; V was cut back by 1 base and J by 7 bases. DNA for the CDR3: TGTGCCAGCAGCTTAATTGGGGGACAGGGAATCAATTCACCCCTCCACTTT. Its translation: CASSLIGGQGINSPLHF.

The chain combines TRBV7-2 with TRBJ1-2; D is possibly TRBD1 (5 bases). Trimming removed 5 bases from V and 0 bases from J, with 16 bases in between. Germline V gene sequence: CDR1 SGHTA, CDR2 FQGNSA. The CDR3 runs 16 residues. In DNA, the CDR3 is TGTGCCAGCAGCCCCACGGGGGGGTTGGCTAACTATGGCTACACCTTC. Encoded protein: CASSPTGGLANYGYTF.

This clone was counted between two and nine times. This same CDR3 is encoded by further DNA sequences in the sample. The rearrangement uses TRBV15 and TRBJ1-2; D unresolved. Trimming took off 1 base at V and 3 bases at J, with 9 bases between the two ends. The CDR3 has 14 residues. Germline CDR1 and CDR2: LNHNV and YYDKDF (reference sequence). The CDR3, as DNA: TGTGCCACCAGCAGAGGGGCCTTAGACTATGGCTACACCTTC. This sequence encodes CATSRGALDYGYTF.

The chain recombines TRBV6-6 with TRBJ2-1; 7 nucleotides line up with TRBD1. Trimming took 2 bases from V and 7 from J; bases not matched to a gene: 5. The CDR3 is made up of 14 amino acids. In germline, CDR1 is MNHNY, CDR2 SVGAGI (reference sequence). Written as DNA, the CDR3 is TGTGCCAGCAGTTACAAGGGGGCTGGGAATGAGCAGTTCTTC. Amino acid sequence: CASSYKGAGNEQFF.

This clone has just one count. This chain joins TRBV6-5 and TRBJ1-2; D possibly corresponds to TRBD1 (5 bases). The CDR3 covers 13 residues. Trimming removed 5 bases at V and 3 bases at J, with 10 bases between. Germline-derived CDR1 and CDR2 are MNHEY and SVGAGI. CDR3 loop: CASSRGGDYGYTF. CDR3 DNA sequence: TGTGCCAGCAGTCGGGGGGGAGACTATGGCTACACCTTC.

The chain carries TRBV7-9 and TRBJ1-2; D is uncertain. The length of the CDR3 is 12 residues. Trimming cost V 5 bases and J 5 bases, with 9 bases left between them. Germline V CDR1 and CDR2: SEHNR, FQNEAQ (reference sequence). CDR3 loop: CASSLTVYGYTF. DNA of the CDR3: TGTGCCAGCAGCCTAACCGTGTATGGCTACACCTTC.

This clone has just a few counts. CDR3 coding DNA: TGTGCCAGCAGCTCGACAGAAGCTGAAGCTTTCTTT. It yields the protein CASSSTEAEAFF. This chain uses TRBV5-4 with TRBJ1-1; TRBD1 might be the D (5 bases). This CDR3 region has 12 residues. The germline V gene encodes CDR1 SGHNT and CDR2 YYREEE (reference sequence). Trimming took off 3 bases at V and 6 bases at J, with 9 bases between the two ends.

The rearrangement links TRBV11-2 to TRBJ1-6; 7 nucleotides line up with TRBD1. Germline V gene data show CDR1 as SGHAT and CDR2 as FQNNGV. The trim removed 5 bases at V and 11 bases at J, leaving 12 bases unmatched. This CDR3 has 15 amino acids. The CDR3 loop is CASSLRRGQVTPLHF. In DNA, the CDR3 is TGTGCCAGCAGCCTTCGAAGGGGGCAGGTTACACCCCTCCACTTT.

The CDR3: CASSFLRGTTEAFF. In DNA form, the CDR3 reads TGTGCCAGCAGCTTTTTACGGGGAACCACTGAAGCTTTCTTT. This rearrangement joins TRBV5-5 to TRBJ1-1; no clear D. This CDR3 contains 14 residues. V shed 2 bases and J shed 4 bases, with 12 bases lying between them. Per germline, CDR1 SGHKS and CDR2 YYEKEE (reference sequence).